This TCR beta chain was recovered during a study of cytomegalovirus exposure and HLA in healthy donors. V was clipped by 3 bases and J by 6 bases; unmatched bases: 8. The CDR3 sequence is 17 residues long. CDR1 is MDHEN and CDR2 is SYDVKM in the germline V gene. The donors were members of the validation cohort, which comprised around 110 subjects and was separate from the first cohort of 670 or so subjects. Method: immunoSEQ multiplex PCR; TCRdb's copy keeps in-frame clones and lacks some. The table lists tens of thousands of clones, roughly 94% of them singletons, with 4.4% in the top ten. The study, taken as a whole, reports: Reported results showed that the classifier diagnosed cytomegalovirus status with high specificity and sensitivity.

As regards this clone: Its specificity is unknown.

The sequencing input was PBMCs. The J gene is TRBJ2-1, the V gene TRBV28; TRBD2 matches at 13 bases. The receptor's source is a man younger than 35 in good health and CMV-seropositive. DNA for the CDR3: TGTGCCAGCAGTTTGGCGATGGGACTAGCGGGGCCCAATGAGCAGTTCTTC. Protein: CASSLAMGLAGPNEQFF.